The 20 T cell receptor beta chains listed next were all sequenced from one sample in a study of blood T cell repertoires in COVID-19. Profiling relied on immunoSEQ multiplex PCR, and the TCRdb table lists in-frame clones only, not all of them. The top ten clones hold 2% to 2.5% of a sample with around 280,000 clones, about nine tenths of them seen once. Sequencing was performed on peripheral blood. All receptors derive from a woman in her forties or fifties who had recovered from COVID-19.

This clone was recorded only once. The genes are TRBV7-2 and TRBJ1-2, with TRBD1 matching over 11 bases. V was pared by 5 bases and J by 5 bases, with 7 bases of the junction left unmatched. Germline loops: CDR1 SGHTA, CDR2 FQGNSA. This CDR3 is built from 15 residues. The CDR3 protein is CASSTGTGGGYGYTF. The CDR3 coding sequence is TGTGCCAGCAGCACCGGGACAGGGGGTGGGTATGGCTACACCTTC.

The chain carries TRBV6-1 and TRBJ1-2; D is uncertain. Trimming removed 1 base from V and 8 bases from J, with 14 bases in between. Per germline, CDR1 MNHNS and CDR2 SASEGT. The CDR3 spans 14 residues. The CDR3 loop is CASSEGTSREGYTF. CDR3 nucleotides: TGTGCCAGCAGTGAAGGTACTTCCCGAGAAGGCTACACCTTC.

The genes are TRBV6-5 and TRBJ1-5, with D unresolved. The CDR3 consists of 16 residues. V was clipped by 4 bases and J by 7 bases, with 20 bases between them. Germline loops: CDR1 MNHEY, CDR2 SVGAGI. The CDR3 nucleotides are TGTGCCAGCAGTTCCGGAAGCGGGCAGGTGAAACAGCCCCAGCATTTT. This codes for CASSSGSGQVKQPQHF.

V and J are TRBV5-1 and TRBJ2-7, with 10 bases that match TRBD1. V shed 5 bases and J 4 bases; nucleotides not matched to a gene: 9. From germline, CDR1 is SGHRS and CDR2 YFSETQ. This CDR3 is built from 15 residues. In DNA, the CDR3 is TGCGCCAGCAGTTGGAAGGGACAGGGGTCTTACGAGCAGTACTTC. Its protein product is CASSWKGQGSYEQYF.

CDR3 region: CASSLPEVYGNTIYF. As DNA, the CDR3 is TGCGCCAGCAGCTTGCCGGAGGTTTATGGAAACACCATATATTTT. The gene calls are TRBV5-1 and TRBJ1-3; D ambiguous. CDR1 is SGHRS, CDR2 YFSETQ, per germline. CDR3 length equals 15 residues. V was trimmed by 1 base and J by 3 bases, leaving 11 bases between them.

This clone was picked up a small number of times. The rearrangement links TRBV6-4 to TRBJ2-2; D unresolved. The V and J ends lost 7 bases and 6 bases respectively, with 3 bases between them. This CDR3 is 10 amino acids long. CDR1 and CDR2 (germline): MRHNA, SNTAGT. In nucleotides, the CDR3 is TGTGCCAGCACATCCGGGGAGCTGTTTTTT. This encodes CASTSGELFF.

This chain joins TRBV7-9 and TRBJ1-2, with D perhaps TRBD1 (6 bases). Between the trimmed V and J ends, which lost 5 bases and 4 bases, there was a span of 14 bases. This CDR3 has 14 amino acids. Germline-derived CDR1 and CDR2 are SEHNR and FQNEAQ (reference sequence). DNA for the CDR3: TGTGCCAGCAGCATCCGGGGGGGGGCCTATGGCTACACCTTC. This codes for CASSIRGGAYGYTF.

The rearrangement uses TRBV9 and TRBJ1-1, with D perhaps TRBD1 (5 bases). Trimming took 4 bases from V and 7 from J, leaving 17 bases between them. Germline assignment: CDR1 SGDLS and CDR2 YYNGEE. This CDR3 has 14 residues. The CDR3 reads CASSLTFQGYEAFF. CDR3 bases: TGTGCCAGCAGCCTCACCTTCCAGGGTTATGAAGCTTTCTTT.

The CDR3 region is CASSLDTYEQYF. As DNA, the CDR3 is TGTGCCAGCAGCCTGGACACCTACGAGCAGTACTTC. The chain uses TRBV13 and TRBJ2-7, with D perhaps matching TRBD1 (5 bases). This CDR3 has 12 amino acids. The germline gives CDR1 PRHDT, CDR2 FYEKMQ (reference sequence). V gave up 5 bases and J gave up 2 bases, with 7 bases separating them.

This chain uses TRBV2 with TRBJ1-2; the match to TRBD1 covers 8 bases. Germline-derived CDR1 and CDR2 are SNHLY and FYNNEI. V trimming: 3 bases; J trimming: 6 bases; junction bases outside the gene matches: 3. The CDR3 is 13 amino acids. The CDR3 nucleotides are TGTGCCAGCAGTGAGGACAGGGCAAATGGCTACACCTTC. The encoded protein is CASSEDRANGYTF. Combining the CDR3 with reference TRBV2 and TRBJ1-2 gives the whole variable domain EPEVTQTPSHQVTQMGQEVILRCVPISNHLYFYWYRQILGQKVEFLVSFYNNEISEKSEIFDDQFSVERPDGSNFTLKIRSTKLEDSAMYFCASSEDRANGYTFGSGTRLTVV.

The rearrangement uses TRBV7-9 and TRBJ1-4; weak D call: TRBD1 (6 bases). Trimming pared 3 bases from V and 8 bases from J, leaving 13 bases between. Germline V gives CDR1 SEHNR, CDR2 FQNEAQ (reference sequence). This CDR3 has 14 residues. The CDR3 sequence: CASSLRGGGEKLFF. In DNA, the CDR3 is TGTGCCAGCAGCTTGCGGGGAGGGGGAGAAAAACTGTTTTTT.

This rearrangement joins TRBV7-8 to TRBJ2-7; 9 bases agree with TRBD1. Germline lookup yields CDR1 SGHVS and CDR2 FQNEAQ. The CDR3 covers 15 residues. Losses at the gene ends were 5 bases for V and 0 bases for J; bases not matched to a gene: 5. The CDR3 DNA reads TGTGCCAGCAGCGTTGGGACAGGGCTCTCCTACGAGCAGTACTTC. Its protein product is CASSVGTGLSYEQYF.

The V gene is TRBV6-1, the J gene TRBJ1-4, with D perhaps matching TRBD1 (5 bases). CDR1 and CDR2 (germline): MNHNS, SASEGT. The CDR3 is made up of 14 amino acids. Trimming left V 2 bases short and J 7 bases short, with 11 bases between. CDR3 DNA sequence: TGTGCCAGCAGTGAACAGGGAACCCCTGAAAAACTGTTTTTT. Translation: CASSEQGTPEKLFF.

The chain has TRBV30 and TRBJ2-1; 13 positions agree with TRBD2. Germline values: CDR1 GTSNPN, CDR2 SVGIG (reference sequence). The V segment lost 3 bases and the J segment 3 bases; nucleotides outside the gene matches: 14. The CDR3 is 19 amino acids. The DNA of the CDR3 is TGTGCCTGGAGCAACCCTCGACTAGCGGGGGGCCCCGGCTACAATGAGCAGTTCTTC. This gives the protein CAWSNPRLAGGPGYNEQFF.

The rearrangement links TRBV6-1 to TRBJ1-2, with D hard to call. Germline V gene sequence: CDR1 MNHNS, CDR2 SASEGT. This CDR3 spans 14 amino acids. With 0 bases removed from V and 6 bases from J, the gap between germline ends came to 11 bases. Written as DNA, the CDR3 is TGTGCCAGCAGTGAAGCGCGGGTAAGGGATGGCTACACCTTC. Protein sequence: CASSEARVRDGYTF.

This clone counts as medium-sized (0.01 to 0.1%). The chain combines TRBV10-3 with TRBJ1-1; no definite D call. The CDR3 is 15 amino acids. The germline gives CDR1 ENHRY, CDR2 SYGVKD. V shed 7 bases and J shed 0 bases, with 15 bases lying between them. The CDR3 spells CAITPEVRLNTEAFF. The CDR3 DNA is TGTGCCATCACCCCAGAGGTACGTTTGAACACTGAAGCTTTCTTT.

The V call is TRBV7-9, the J call TRBJ2-3; TRBD2 matches 10 bases. V dropped 5 bases and J dropped 4; count of bases not matched to a gene: 9. CDR3 size: 16 residues. Germline assignment: CDR1 SEHNR and CDR2 FQNEAQ (reference sequence). This chain's CDR3 is CASSDPTSGESDTQYF. CDR3 in DNA: TGTGCCAGCAGCGACCCCACTAGCGGGGAATCAGATACGCAGTATTTT.

This clone was seen only a few times. CDR3 nucleotide sequence: TGTGCCAGCAGGACGACAGGGGGCGTGGAGACCCAGTACTTC. Its translation: CASRTTGGVETQYF. The chain joins TRBV2 to TRBJ2-5; TRBD1 matches at 10 bases. There are 14 residues in the CDR3. Per germline, CDR1 SNHLY and CDR2 FYNNEI. The V and J ends lost 6 bases and 5 bases, in that order; junction bases with no gene match: 6.

This clone occurred once. The genes are TRBV4-1 and TRBJ2-1, with TRBD1 identical over 9 bases. The J segment lost 0 bases and the V segment lost 4 bases, leaving 7 bases of the junction unmatched. The CDR3 spans 17 residues. Germline V CDR1 and CDR2: MGHRA, YSYEKL. The CDR3 sequence is CASSRPTGGTSYNEQFF. CDR3 DNA: TGCGCCAGCAGCCGGCCGACAGGGGGGACCTCCTACAATGAGCAGTTCTTC.

CDR3 bases: TGTGCCAGCAGCCGAAATCAGGGAACTGAAGCTTTCTTT. This codes for CASSRNQGTEAFF. The genes are TRBV14 and TRBJ1-1, with a possible D match to TRBD1 (5 bases). Germline V gene data show CDR1 as SGHDN and CDR2 as FVKESK. This CDR3 has 13 amino acids. The germline V and J ends were trimmed by 4 bases and 5 bases, with 11 bases remaining between them.